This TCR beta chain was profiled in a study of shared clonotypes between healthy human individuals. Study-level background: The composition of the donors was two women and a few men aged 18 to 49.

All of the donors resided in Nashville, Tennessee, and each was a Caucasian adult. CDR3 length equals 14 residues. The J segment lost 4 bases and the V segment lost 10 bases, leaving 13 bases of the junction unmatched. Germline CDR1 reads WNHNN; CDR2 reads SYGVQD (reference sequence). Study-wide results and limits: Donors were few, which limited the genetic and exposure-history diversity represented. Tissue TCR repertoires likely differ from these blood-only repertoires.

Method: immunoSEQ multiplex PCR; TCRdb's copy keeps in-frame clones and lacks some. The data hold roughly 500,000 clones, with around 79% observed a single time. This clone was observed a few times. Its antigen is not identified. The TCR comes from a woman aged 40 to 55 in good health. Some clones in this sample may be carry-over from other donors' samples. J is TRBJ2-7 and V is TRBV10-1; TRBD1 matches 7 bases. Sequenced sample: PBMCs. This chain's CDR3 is CATSPGTEIYEQYF. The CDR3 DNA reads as TGCGCCACCTCCCCCGGGACAGAGATTTACGAGCAGTACTTC.